This T cell receptor beta chain was found in a study of cytomegalovirus exposure and HLA in healthy donors (dated by TCRdb to about 2017). With regard to the full study: According to an earlier analysis of several hundred of the donors, 150 million to 200 million T cells yielded 100 million or so unique TCR beta sequences and about 300 Gb of sequence data. An early release that covered about 600 HLA-typed donors contained approximately 320 gigabases of sequencing data and tens of millions of unique TCR sequences. Of the approximately 400 genotyped donors, 81% fell in the genetic ancestry cluster associated with self-reported Caucasian donors. The aim of the study was to test whether cataloging public T cell receptors could identify signatures of past pathogen exposure. Using immunosequencing, the study profiled T cell repertoires from 666 subjects and related those repertoires to cytomegalovirus serostatus. A separate validation cohort of roughly 130 different subjects was used in addition to the 666-subject first cohort. To predict cytomegalovirus infection status, the study combined high-throughput TCR immunosequencing, statistical association of individual TCRs with disease status, and machine learning. In a later analysis, previously published TCR beta repertoires from roughly 710 donors were re-analyzed and high-resolution HLA genotyping was added so that TCR occurrence patterns could be studied. Rather than drawing on any new phenotypic data, the later analysis identified candidate immune exposures from TCR beta sequences and the way those sequences occurred across donors. In an earlier analysis of 550 to 700 of the donors, high-throughput TCR beta sequencing was used to judge whether each TCR beta V gene segment behaved as functional or pseudogenic. Alongside the repertoire data, information on donor age, sex, ethnicity and CMV serostatus was compiled. In a later genetic analysis, genome-wide SNP genotypes for about three fifths of the roughly 670 donors were used, and that subset was treated as a discovery cohort. All discovery cohort repertoires had been generated on a single sequencing platform. Class I and class II HLA loci were covered by the typing at four-digit resolution. Typing coverage varied by locus: 629-630 donors for A, B, C, DRB1 and DQB1; roughly 560 for DQA1; more than 600 for DPA1; roughly 450 for DPB1. Roughly five DR-DQ haplotypes were treated as single units for association and clustering because of strong linkage in the cohort. Among 398 genotyped donors of the cohort, an average of 235,054 unique TCR beta nucleotide sequences were sequenced per donor, about a sixth of them non-productive. Findings and caveats that apply to the study as a whole: In a later analysis, some 17,000 TCR beta sequences were associated with specific HLA alleles at a false discovery rate of 0.05. Most TCR sequences were seen in very few donors, while some public TCRs were found in many individuals. The classifier was reported to diagnose cytomegalovirus status with high specificity and sensitivity in both the original cohort and the validation cohort. Correlated functional status among segregating V segments might be attributable to linkage disequilibrium, but an unknown experimental factor could not be ruled out. The 87-base-pair reads could not distinguish some IMGT-functional V segments, including TRBV6-2 and TRBV6-3, so those segments were excluded. According to the authors, the approach could potentially be generalized to other disease states and immunological phenotypes. According to a later genetic analysis, donors in an Asian-associated ancestry cluster had fewer N-insertions in productive TCRs than the roughly 670-donor mean. Because some donors lacked HLA typing at each locus, the association tests relied only on the typed subset. According to a later analysis, most CMV-associated TCR beta chains appeared to be HLA-restricted, and the HLA associations seemed to be driven largely by CMV exposure. A further reported finding was that TCR beta sequences accurately predicted the HLA-A and HLA-B alleles for most subjects in the first cohort. Presence/absence analyses assumed roughly uniform sequencing depth across donors, an assumption that may not hold. Because counts were too low, under 20 rarely observed V segments, including chromosome 9 orphons, were left out of the earlier analysis of some 640 of the donors. The study gave a list of roughly 150 TCR beta chains associated with cytomegalovirus. Compared with equally common non-associated chains, HLA-associated TCR beta chains in a later analysis were more clonally expanded and had lower generation probabilities. A later genetic analysis associated a missense DCLRE1C variant with V-gene and J-gene trimming of TCR beta chains, and an independent cohort replicated the association. In this cohort, only TCR beta chains were sequenced, and detectable features were limited by the absence of alpha or paired-chain data. The sequencing pipeline was judged likely to have produced a cluster of highly shared sequence variants as a technical artifact. In an earlier analysis of approximately 590 of the donors, most TCR beta V segments appeared in productive rearrangements about 87% or about 30% of the time, broadly matching IMGT annotations. The only immune exposure information available for the cohort was CMV serostatus. Several of the top co-occurrence clusters appeared to be linked to parvovirus B19, influenza, CMV and Epstein-Barr virus, according to a later analysis. A few of the identified cytomegalovirus-associated TCR beta chains were confirmed in vitro to be specific for cytomegalovirus antigens. When HLA alleles, especially DR and DQ, strongly co-occurred, TCR associations were difficult to assign to individual alleles. According to a later analysis, TCR association rates differed among HLA loci, with DRB1 alleles showing the most associated TCRs and HLA-C alleles showing the fewest.

Library generation was performed with the immunoSEQ multiplex PCR assay. The multiplex PCR relied on a mix of 60 forward primers for TCR Vbeta segments and 13 reverse primers for TCR Jbeta segments. A multiplex PCR assay on genomic DNA amplified the CDR3 region of rearranged TCR beta genes. The amplified TCR beta libraries were sequenced on the Illumina HiSeq System as 87-base-pair reads. Turning to the authors' computational methods: In a later analysis, approximately 74 million unique TCR beta chains were counted across the roughly 670 repertoires, and around 10 million of these chains were shared by at least two donors. A nearest-neighbor algorithm error-corrected the raw reads and collapsed the reads into unique sequences, merging closely related sequences to remove PCR and sequencing errors. V, D and J gene segments were assigned by aligning CDR3 sequences to IMGT reference sequences. For a sequence to be retained, at least a six-nucleotide match to both a V gene segment and a J gene segment was required. A rearrangement was called productive if the CDR3 had no stop codons and remained in frame with V and J, and every other rearrangement was called non-productive. CDR3 was defined by IMGT convention, running from the second conserved V-encoded cysteine to the conserved J-encoded phenylalanine. In an earlier analysis of some 550 of the donors, sequences lacking an unambiguous match to a single V gene segment were excluded. An earlier analysis of a few hundred of the donors classified V segments as functional when productive rearrangements were above 56.7% and as segregating when the standard deviation between donors was above 5%. A statistical classification framework was built for diagnosing cytomegalovirus status from the catalog of TCR beta chain sequences. A later analysis assigned V and J genes by comparing TCR nucleotide sequences with IMGT/GENE-DB human TR gene sequences. A later analysis assigned CDR3 sequences and most-parsimonious VDJ recombination scenarios with the TCRdist pipeline. In a later analysis, each TCR beta chain was defined by its CDR3 amino acid sequence together with its V-gene family, and reads lacking a unique V-gene family were excluded. In a later analysis, 550 to 650 highly shared, low-generation-probability nucleotide sequences were removed to address suspected cross-contamination and a sequencing artifact. For each public chain, a later analysis derived a clonal expansion index from normalized ranks of inferred template counts within each repertoire. Generation probabilities in a later analysis came from a VDJ recombination model fitted to out-of-frame rearrangements, and those results were checked against IGoR. Hypergeometric tests were used in a later analysis to score TCR-TCR, TCR-HLA and TCR-CMV co-occurrence, with a repertoire-size bias correction applied to the TCR pairs. A later analysis estimated false discovery rates by permuting HLA or CMV assignments 20 times. In a later analysis, co-occurring TCRs were grouped using DBSCAN, with TCRdist sequence similarity added in when clustering inside HLA-allele-positive subsets. Repertoires with fewer than 30,000 or more than 120,000 public chains were left out of co-occurrence clustering, as were several repertoires with anomalous nucleotide sharing. In TCRdb, the immuneACCESS table is reduced to in-frame sequences with V and J assigned. These tables do not hold every clone; where another copy was compared, an unresolved V gene accounts for under half, and the others remain unexplained. The V and J calls and clone size are taken from that table; D and trimming were inferred from the DNA. The sample contains under 200,000 clones, under 85% of them found a single time. The top ten clonotypes cover about 1.5% of the sample.

A word on this clone: This clone's antigen is unknown. One base away there is no much larger clone; base qualities are not given.

At the junction V is shortened by 2 bases and J by 7 bases, with 12 bases in between. From the cysteine up to the phenylalanine, the CDR3 has a length of 14 residues. The sequence is cut down to CDR3 DNA, 42 bases in frame from base 1. The germline V gene (reference sequence) gives CDR1 as MNHEY and CDR2 as SMNVEV. The cohort was made up of 500 to 800 healthy bone marrow donors. At the time of sampling, every cohort member was nominally healthy, though immune exposures that went unrecorded were likely present. The donor tested CMV seronegative and was one of the 352 seronegative cohort members. Each donor provided a peripheral blood sample, and peripheral blood mononuclear cells were used for TCR beta sequencing. Genomic DNA was extracted from the blood cell samples with the Qiagen DNeasy Blood Extraction Kit.

The source material was PBMCs. In this chain, TRBV27 is recombined with TRBJ1-5, and the D gene may be TRBD1, 5 bases matching. The source is a woman aged 25 to 45 in good health and CMV-seronegative. The nucleotide sequence reads TGTGCCAGCAGTTTAGAAACAGGCATCCAGCCCCAGCATTTT. Its protein is CASSLETGIQPQHF.